Listed here are 19 T cell receptor beta chains from one sample, sequenced in a study of memory CD4+ T cells and cytomegalovirus serostatus (dated by TCRdb to between 2018 and 2021). Single viable CD3+CD4+CD8-CD45RO+ cells were sorted as memory CD4+ T cells on a FACSAria II. Library construction relied on the immunoSEQ multiplex PCR assay. TCRdb's version of the immuneACCESS table is confined to in-frame rearrangements and falls short of the full clone set. An unresolved V gene accounts for under half of the shortfall where checked; the remainder is of unknown origin. Present in this sample are about 58,000 clones, 82% of which were seen just once. The ten top clones hold about 0.5% of the sample. Sequencing was performed on memory CD4+ T cells from blood. Receptors originate from an adult in good health and CMV-seronegative. Some clones in this sample may be carry-over from other donors' samples.

This rearrangement joins TRBV25-1 to TRBJ2-2; no firm D call. The CDR3 runs 13 residues. V was cut by 11 bases and J by 3 bases, with 13 bases left in between. CDR1 is MGHDK, CDR2 SYGVNS, per germline. The CDR3 region is CACSRVHTGELFF. The CDR3 region has the DNA TGTGCCTGCTCAAGGGTGCACACCGGGGAGCTGTTTTTT.

The chain combines TRBV5-1 with TRBJ2-3, with D possibly TRBD1 on 6 matching bases. Trimming pared 2 bases from V and 3 bases from J, leaving 10 bases between. Germline V CDR1 and CDR2: SGHRS, YFSETQ. The length of the CDR3 is 14 residues. CDR3 amino acids: CASSFWGHTDTQYF. In DNA form, the CDR3 reads TGCGCCAGCAGCTTTTGGGGGCATACAGATACGCAGTATTTT.

DNA of the CDR3: TGTGCCACCAGCAGATCACAGGGGGCCCGTCAGCCCCAGCATTTT. Translated: CATSRSQGARQPQHF. The rearrangement uses TRBV15 and TRBJ1-5; 9 nucleotides match TRBD1. V lost 2 bases to trimming and J lost 6 bases; unmatched junction nucleotides: 5. The CDR3 totals 15 residues. Germline values: CDR1 LNHNV, CDR2 YYDKDF (reference sequence).

The V and J genes are TRBV5-4 and TRBJ1-1; TRBD1 agrees at 8 bases. V was pared by 3 bases and J by 4 bases, with 8 bases of the junction left unmatched. Germline V gene lookup returns CDR1 SGHNT and CDR2 YYREEE (reference sequence). The CDR3 length is 15 residues. The CDR3 here is CASSSGQGGRTEAFF. The CDR3 DNA sequence: TGTGCCAGCAGCTCCGGACAGGGCGGTCGCACTGAAGCTTTCTTT.

The chain employs TRBV10-3 and TRBJ2-7; the match to TRBD2 covers 9 bases. The CDR3 runs to 14 residues. Germline trimming cut 5 bases from V and 3 bases from J; bases unmatched to any gene: 5. Germline CDR1 is ENHRY and CDR2 is SYGVKD. The CDR3 loop reads CAISRLAENYEQYF. The CDR3 bases are TGTGCCATCAGTAGACTAGCGGAGAACTACGAGCAGTACTTC.

This sequence joins TRBV21-1 and TRBJ2-7; the table gives TRBD2 as D, unverified against the DNA. TRBV21-1 is described as a pseudogene. The CDR3 consists of 17 residues. CDR3 protein: CASSKVRPAGLVHEQYF. The CDR3 DNA follows: TGTGCCAGCAGCAAAGTAAGACCAGCAGGACTAGTCCACGAGCAGTACTTC.

The genes are TRBV6-1 and TRBJ2-2; unclear D gene. The CDR3 covers 16 residues. The germline V gene has CDR1 MNHNS and CDR2 SASEGT. The V gene lost 1 base and the J gene lost 1 base, with 10 bases spanning the gap. DNA of the CDR3: TGTGCCAGCAGTGAAGGTCCGCCGGGGAACACCGGGGAGCTGTTTTTT. Residues: CASSEGPPGNTGELFF.

The chain has TRBV28 and TRBJ2-7; 7 bases fit TRBD2. Germline values: CDR1 MDHEN, CDR2 SYDVKM. The CDR3 extends over 14 amino acids. V lost 5 bases and J lost 4; bases outside the gene matches: 8. Here the CDR3 reads CASSPGGSRYEQYF. In DNA form, the CDR3 reads TGTGCCAGCAGTCCTGGCGGGAGTCGGTACGAGCAGTACTTC.

This clone was counted a few times. The chain has TRBV7-2 and TRBJ2-6, with D uncertain. V was cut by 5 bases and J by 1 base, with 6 bases left in between. The CDR3 extends over 14 amino acids. Germline V gene sequence: CDR1 SGHTA, CDR2 FQGNSA. DNA for the CDR3: TGTGCCAGCAGCCCCTTTTCTGGGGCCAACGTCCTGACTTTC. Translating it yields CASSPFSGANVLTF.

With regard to this clone: The junction shows a germline mismatch at one end, possibly a read error. The rearrangement uses TRBV2 and TRBJ2-1; D is unclear. Germline CDR1 is SNHLY and CDR2 is FYNNEI. The CDR3 spans 15 residues. CDR3 amino acids: CASRQYSTSYNGQFF. As DNA, the CDR3 is TGTGCCAGCAGACAGTATTCCACCTCCTACAATGGGCAGTTCTTC.

The gene calls are TRBV5-1 and TRBJ1-5; D may be TRBD1 (5 bases). Trimming removed 0 bases at V and 1 base at J, with 8 bases between. Germline CDR1 and CDR2: SGHRS and YFSETQ. The CDR3 length is 15 residues. CDR3 residues: CASSLAGKSNQPQHF. CDR3 coding DNA: TGCGCCAGCAGCTTGGCAGGGAAGAGCAATCAGCCCCAGCATTTT. The complete variable domain, with remaining parts taken from reference TRBV5-1 and TRBJ1-5, reads KAGVTQTPRYLIKTRGQQVTLSCSPISGHRSVSWYQQTPGQGLQFLFEYFSETQRNKGNFPGRFSGRQFSNSRSEMNVSTLELGDSALYLCASSLAGKSNQPQHFGDGTRLSIL.

The chain carries TRBV7-2 and TRBJ2-5; D perhaps matches TRBD2 (5 bases). V was trimmed by 4 bases and J by 5 bases, leaving 14 bases between them. The CDR3 covers 14 residues. CDR1 is SGHTA, CDR2 FQGNSA, per germline. CDR3 sequence: CASSSVTGIETQYF. CDR3 bases: TGTGCCAGCAGCTCCGTTACGGGAATTGAGACCCAGTACTTC.

The chain combines TRBV30 with TRBJ1-6, with 7 nucleotides matching TRBD1. The germline CDR1 and CDR2 sequences are GTSNPN and SVGIG (reference sequence). CDR3 length equals 13 residues. The V and J ends lost 7 bases and 11 bases, in that order; junction bases with no gene match: 11. The CDR3 DNA sequence: TGTGCCTCTAAGACAGGGATGTTAACACCCCTCCACTTT. It codes for CASKTGMLTPLHF. The variable domain in full, with the rest retrieved from reference TRBV30 and TRBJ1-6, is SQTIHQWPATLVQPVGSPLSLECTVEGTSNPNLYWYRQAAGRGLQLLFYSVGIGQISSEVPQNLSASRPQDRQFILSSKKLLLSDSGFYLCASKTGMLTPLHFGNGTRLTVT.

The rearrangement links TRBV10-3 to TRBJ2-3; D not certain. Germline loops: CDR1 ENHRY, CDR2 SYGVKD. Trimming removed 6 bases from V and 0 bases from J, with 10 bases in between. The CDR3 loop spans 14 amino acids. The CDR3 nucleotides are TGTGCCATCAGGGGCCTCCTTAGCACAGATACGCAGTATTTT. Residues: CAIRGLLSTDTQYF.

The J gene is TRBJ1-2, the V gene TRBV29-1; D is unresolved. The CDR3 runs 13 residues. Germline V lookup: CDR1 SQVTM, CDR2 ANQGSEA. V lost 4 bases to trimming and J lost 4 bases, with 13 bases between them. CDR3 nucleotides: TGCAGCGTTGGTGGAACAGCCTCCTATGGCTACACCTTC. This sequence encodes CSVGGTASYGYTF. The variable domain in full, with the rest retrieved from reference TRBV29-1 and TRBJ1-2, is SAVISQKPSRDICQRGTSLTIQCQVDSQVTMMFWYRQQPGQSLTLIATANQGSEATYESGFVIDKFPISRPNLTFSTLTVSNMSPEDSSIYLCSVGGTASYGYTFGSGTRLTVV.

This chain links TRBV6-6 with TRBJ2-3; the D is unclear. Germline V gene lookup returns CDR1 MNHNY and CDR2 SVGAGI (reference sequence). Deletions cut 7 bases from V and 13 bases from J, with 18 bases between. This CDR3 has 12 amino acids. The CDR3 reads CASTKSLLDKYF. CDR3 sequence (DNA): TGTGCCAGCACCAAGAGCTTACTCGACAAGTATTTT.

As regards this clone: Sequence at one end of the junction differs from germline and may be a read error. The DNA of the CDR3 is TGCGCCAGCAGCTTGGAGGGGACGGCCTTCTTC. Translating gives CASSLEGTAFF. The chain joins TRBV5-1 to TRBJ1-2; TRBD1 is a possible D gene (5 bases). Germline CDR1 SGHRS, CDR2 YFSETQ. CDR3 length: 11 residues.

This chain uses TRBV6-1 with TRBJ1-1; D is unresolved. V was pared by 0 bases and J by 10 bases, with 12 bases between. The germline V gene encodes CDR1 MNHNS and CDR2 SASEGT. This CDR3 spans 13 amino acids. The CDR3 reads CASSEARVITAFF. The CDR3 bases are TGTGCCAGCAGTGAAGCGCGGGTCATCACAGCTTTCTTT.

The chain recombines TRBV6-5 with TRBJ2-3, with 10 positions matching TRBD2. The CDR3 has 15 residues. V shed 10 bases, J shed 6 bases, and the junction held 13 bases outside the gene matches. The germline V gene encodes CDR1 MNHEY and CDR2 SVGAGI. The CDR3 DNA is TGTGCCACCTACCGCGGCAGCGGGAGGGAGGATACGCAGTATTTT. Translating gives CATYRGSGREDTQYF.